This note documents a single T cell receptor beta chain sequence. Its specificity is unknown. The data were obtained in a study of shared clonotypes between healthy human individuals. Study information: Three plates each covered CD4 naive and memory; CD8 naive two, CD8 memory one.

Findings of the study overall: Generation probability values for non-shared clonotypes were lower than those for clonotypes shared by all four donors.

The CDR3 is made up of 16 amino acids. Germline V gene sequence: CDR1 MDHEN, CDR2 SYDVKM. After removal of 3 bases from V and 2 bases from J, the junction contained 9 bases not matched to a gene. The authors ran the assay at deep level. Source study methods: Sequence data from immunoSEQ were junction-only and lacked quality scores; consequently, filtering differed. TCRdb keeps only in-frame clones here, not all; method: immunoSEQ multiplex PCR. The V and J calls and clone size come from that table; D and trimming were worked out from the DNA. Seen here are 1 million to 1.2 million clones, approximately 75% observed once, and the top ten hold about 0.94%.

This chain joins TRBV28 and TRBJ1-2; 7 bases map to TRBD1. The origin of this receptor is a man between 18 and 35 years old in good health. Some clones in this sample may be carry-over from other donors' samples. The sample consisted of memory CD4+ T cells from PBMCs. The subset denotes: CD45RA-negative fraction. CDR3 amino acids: CASSFPGQVGNYGYTF. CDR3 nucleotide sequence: TGTGCCAGCAGTTTTCCCGGACAGGTTGGGAACTATGGCTACACCTTC.